These 32 T cell receptor beta chains were sequenced from one sample in a study of CD8+CD57+ T cells in acquired aplastic anemia. Patients picked for sequencing had shown CD8+CD57+ cell expansion detected by flow cytometry. Using genomic DNA as the template, TCR beta VDJ and CDR3 profiling was carried out. A single record per CDR3 protein comes from TCRdb applying MiXCR to the reads. The data hold 170,000 or so distinct CDR3 sequences, with roughly 65% observed a single time. The sequenced sample was sorted CD4+, CD8+, or CD8+CD57+ T cells (not recorded which) from PBMCs. These receptor sequences come from a human donor with aplastic anemia.

This chain links TRBV7-8 with TRBJ1-1; D is possibly TRBD1 (5 bases). The CDR3 extends over 16 amino acids. V was clipped by 4 bases and J by 0 bases, with 15 bases between them. Germline lookup yields CDR1 SGHVS and CDR2 FQNEAQ. The CDR3: CASSWGRGGMNTEAFF. The CDR3 DNA sequence: TGTGCCAGCAGCTGGGGGAGGGGAGGGATGAACACTGAAGCTTTCTTT.

The chain carries TRBV20-1 and TRBJ2-7, with 9 bases that match TRBD1. CDR1 is DFQATT and CDR2 is SNEGSKA in the germline V gene (reference sequence). With 6 bases clipped from V and 7 bases from J, the junction kept 10 bases outside the gene matches. The CDR3 runs to 13 residues. CDR3 DNA sequence: TGCAGTGCCGCGAGGGACAGGGCGTGGGAGCAGTACTTC. Its translation: CSAARDRAWEQYF.

V is TRBV2 and J is TRBJ2-3, with TRBD2 matching 8 bases. The CDR3 is 14 residues long. CDR1 SNHLY and CDR2 FYNNEI come from the germline V gene. V was pared by 6 bases and J by 6 bases, with 8 bases of the junction left unmatched. The CDR3 sequence: CASSSRAGDDTQYF. The CDR3 coding sequence is TGTGCCAGCAGCTCCCGAGCGGGGGACGATACGCAGTATTTT.

Only one count was recorded for this clonotype. The chain couples TRBV13 to TRBJ2-3; unclear D gene. The germline V and J ends were trimmed by 6 bases and 0 bases, with 13 bases remaining between them. The germline CDR1 and CDR2 sequences are PRHDT and FYEKMQ (reference sequence). This CDR3 has 15 residues. This chain's CDR3 is CASSYQLDSTDTQYF. The CDR3 nucleotides are TGTGCCAGCAGTTACCAACTGGATAGCACAGATACGCAGTATTTT.

This chain links TRBV20-1 with TRBJ1-1; D is unresolved. The V gene's germline CDR1 is DFQATT and CDR2 SNEGSKA (reference sequence). The CDR3 consists of 11 residues. V lost 5 bases to trimming and J lost 1 base, with 5 bases between them. The CDR3 here is CSAQENTEAFF. In DNA form, the CDR3 reads TGCAGTGCTCAGGAGAACACTGAAGCTTTCTTT.

The sample holds many counts of this clonotype. This rearrangement joins TRBV5-6 to TRBJ1-3; 9 bases line up with TRBD1. V gave up 4 bases and J gave up 0 bases; unmatched junction bases: 8. Looked up from germline, CDR1 is SGHDT and CDR2 is YYEEEE. The CDR3 totals 17 residues. The CDR3 loop reads CASSLGQGLYSGNTIYF. CDR3 coding DNA: TGTGCCAGCAGCCTAGGACAGGGGCTTTACTCTGGAAACACCATATATTTT.

V usage is TRBV29-1 and J usage is TRBJ1-4; D not certain. In germline, CDR1 is SQVTM, CDR2 ANQGSEA. V lost 3 bases to trimming and J lost 6 bases, with 5 bases between them. This CDR3 spans 11 amino acids. CDR3 sequence reads: CSVDRHEKLFF. DNA for the CDR3: TGCAGCGTTGACAGGCATGAAAAACTGTTTTTT. The variable domain in full, completed from reference TRBV29-1 and TRBJ1-4, reads SAVISQKPSRDICQRGTSLTIQCQVDSQVTMMFWYRQQPGQSLTLIATANQGSEATYESGFVIDKFPISRPNLTFSTLTVSNMSPEDSSIYLCSVDRHEKLFFGSGTQLSVL.

Points on this clonotype: A much larger clone lies a single base off, so this may be a read error. This chain joins TRBV7-9 and TRBJ2-7; possible D gene TRBD1, 5 bases. The V gene's germline CDR1 is SEHNR and CDR2 FQNEAQ (reference sequence). Trimming stripped 8 bases from V and 5 bases from J, with 22 bases between. The CDR3 has 15 amino acids. DNA for the CDR3: TGTGCCAGCGGTTCACTCGACAGTCTGACTGACGAGCAGTACTTC. Translated: CASGSLDSLTDEQYF.

Here the CDR3 DNA reads TGTGCTCTCGGGTCCACCGGGGAGCTGTTTTTT. This gives the protein CALGSTGELFF. The chain combines TRBV7-7 with TRBJ2-2; no definite D call. This CDR3 is 11 amino acids long. Germline CDR1 and CDR2: SSHAT and FNYEAQ (reference sequence).

The chain couples TRBV5-5 to TRBJ1-1; perhaps TRBD1 as D (5 bases). Germline V CDR1 and CDR2: SGHKS, YYEKEE (reference sequence). Trimming took 4 bases from V and 6 from J, leaving 16 bases between them. The CDR3 has 14 residues. CDR3 coding DNA: TGTGCCAGCAGCCACTTCTTAGACAGACCTGAAGCTTTCTTT. Amino acid sequence: CASSHFLDRPEAFF.

This clonotype was seen many times. The rearrangement uses TRBV12-3 or TRBV12-4 and TRBJ2-3, with D unresolved. This CDR3 has 13 amino acids. The V end lost 7 bases, the J end lost 6 bases, and 14 bases lay between the germline ends. The CDR3 bases are TGTGCCAGCACCGACATTGGGGTGGATACGCAGTATTTT. Protein sequence: CASTDIGVDTQYF.

This clonotype has a handful of counts. This chain links TRBV15 with TRBJ1-4; no firm D call. The CDR3 runs to 13 residues. CDR1 is LNHNV and CDR2 is YYDKDF in the germline V gene (reference sequence). V was pared by 0 bases and J by 7 bases, with 6 bases between. CDR3 sequence reads: CATSREKREKLFF. The CDR3 DNA reads TGTGCCACCAGCAGAGAAAAGCGTGAAAAACTGTTTTTT.

CDR3 bases: TGCGCCAGCAGCTTGGGATTCAGGGCGGCGGGTCGGGCTGAAGCTTTCTTT. Encoded protein: CASSLGFRAAGRAEAFF. The chain carries TRBV5-1 and TRBJ1-1; TRBD1 is a possible D gene (5 bases). This CDR3 region has 17 residues. Germline V gene sequence: CDR1 SGHRS, CDR2 YFSETQ. V was clipped by 0 bases and J by 6 bases, with 21 bases between them. Using reference TRBV5-1 and TRBJ1-1 for the parts outside the CDR3, the full variable domain is KAGVTQTPRYLIKTRGQQVTLSCSPISGHRSVSWYQQTPGQGLQFLFEYFSETQRNKGNFPGRFSGRQFSNSRSEMNVSTLELGDSALYLCASSLGFRAAGRAEAFFGQGTRLTVV.

CDR3 residues: CASSELRVSTDTQYF. CDR3 DNA: TGTGCCAGCAGTGAATTGAGGGTTAGCACAGATACGCAGTATTTT. The chain combines TRBV25-1 with TRBJ2-3, with TRBD2 as a possible D gene (5 bases). Trimming pared 1 base from V and 0 bases from J, leaving 8 bases between. The CDR3 runs to 15 residues. Germline loops: CDR1 MGHDK, CDR2 SYGVNS.

This clonotype was counted only a few times. The chain couples TRBV12-3 or TRBV12-4 to TRBJ1-6; the D is unclear. Trimming removed 8 bases at V and 10 bases at J, with 12 bases between. The CDR3 has 12 residues. CDR3 coding DNA: TGTGCCAGCCTCGACGGTGGATCACCCCTCCACTTT. It specifies CASLDGGSPLHF.

This clonotype came up once. The genes are TRBV19 and TRBJ1-5; 7 bases map to TRBD1. The CDR3 runs 15 residues. Per germline, CDR1 LNHDA and CDR2 SQIVND (reference sequence). V gave up 3 bases and J gave up 4 bases; unmatched junction bases: 6. The CDR3 nucleotides are TGTGCCAGTAGTATCGAACAGGGGACTAATCAGCCCCAGCATTTT. Its translation: CASSIEQGTNQPQHF.

The chain joins TRBV7-6 to TRBJ2-1, with 10 bases matching TRBD2. Trimming at V came to 1 base and at J to 2 bases, leaving 8 bases not matched to a gene. Germline values: CDR1 SGHVS, CDR2 FNYEAQ. The CDR3 consists of 18 residues. CDR3 sequence (DNA): TGTGCCAGCAGCTTAGTCCCTAGCGGGAGTGGGACCTACAATGAGCAGTTCTTC. Its translation is CASSLVPSGSGTYNEQFF.

This clonotype has ten or more counts. The chain joins TRBV2 to TRBJ2-3, with 13 positions matching TRBD2. The CDR3 sequence is 18 residues long. The germline gives CDR1 SNHLY, CDR2 FYNNEI. V trimming: 2 bases; J trimming: 4 bases; junction bases outside the gene matches: 9. The CDR3 sequence: CASSEPETSGGYPDTQYF. The CDR3 DNA is TGTGCCAGCAGTGAACCGGAGACTAGCGGGGGGTATCCAGATACGCAGTATTTT.

For this clonotype: An end of the junction differs from the germline gene, which may be a read error. This chain uses TRBV2 with TRBJ1-5; 7 nucleotides align to TRBD1. Germline CDR1 reads SNHLY; CDR2 reads FYNNEI. The CDR3 consists of 14 residues. The CDR3 DNA reads TGTGCCAGCAGTGCCGGGACAGTCAATCAGCCACAGCATTTT. Translated: CASSAGTVNQPQHF.

This clonotype was found many times. J is TRBJ1-6 and V is TRBV25-1; D remains unclear. This CDR3 comprises 14 residues. The V gene's germline CDR1 is MGHDK and CDR2 SYGVNS. The V end lost 4 bases, the J end lost 6 bases, and 10 bases lay between the germline ends. The CDR3 nucleotides are TGTGCCAGCAGTGCAGCCCAGCCTAATTCACCCCTCCACTTT. It translates to CASSAAQPNSPLHF.

V and J are TRBV12-3 or TRBV12-4 and TRBJ2-1; 10 bases agree with TRBD1. This CDR3 comprises 13 residues. Trimming removed 10 bases from V and 8 bases from J; junction bases left unmatched: 8. The CDR3 reads CATLRGTGDEQFF. Written as DNA, the CDR3 is TGTGCCACCCTCAGGGGGACAGGGGATGAGCAGTTCTTC.

About this clonotype: A clone one base away is much larger, so this may be a read error. The CDR3 ends on some other residue instead of the conserved phenylalanine or tryptophan, so this is likely a read error. This sequence joins TRBV19 and TRBJ1-3; perhaps TRBD1 as D (5 bases). The CDR3 covers 13 residues. The V gene lost 4 bases and the J gene lost 9 bases, with 13 bases spanning the gap. CDR1 is LNHDA and CDR2 is SQIVND in the germline V gene (reference sequence). The CDR3 bases are TGTGCCAGTAGTACCGGGGCACGAGGCACCATATATTCT. It translates to CASSTGARGTIYS.

As regards this clonotype: Since a much larger clone is just one base distant, this may be a read error. V is TRBV6-1 and J is TRBJ1-5; 7 nucleotides align to TRBD1. Germline values: CDR1 MNHNS, CDR2 SASEGT. The CDR3 runs 15 residues. DNA for the CDR3: TGTGCCAGCAGTGAAGCAGGGACAGAGAATCAGCCCCGGCATTTT. Translated: CASSEAGTENQPRHF.

The V gene is TRBV29-1, the J gene TRBJ2-7; TRBD1 matches 7 bases. Losses at the gene ends were 6 bases for V and 3 bases for J; bases not matched to a gene: 5. The germline gives CDR1 SQVTM, CDR2 ANQGSEA. This CDR3 comprises 12 residues. CDR3 nucleotides: TGCAGCGTACGGGACAGCCACTACGAGCAGTACTTC. It encodes CSVRDSHYEQYF.

The CDR3 reads CASSAGLAGGLAKNIQYF. The CDR3 DNA reads as TGTGCCAGCAGTGCGGGACTAGCGGGGGGGCTGGCCAAAAACATTCAGTACTTC. The chain combines TRBV2 with TRBJ2-7; 16 bases are shared with TRBD2. Gene TRBJ2-4 matches the end of the DNA better, so the J call may be wrong. From germline, CDR1 is SNHLY and CDR2 FYNNEI. The CDR3 extends over 18 amino acids.

The chain recombines TRBV7-8 with TRBJ1-2; tentative D call: TRBD1 (6 bases). The CDR3 is 14 amino acids. Germline CDR1 SGHVS, CDR2 FQNEAQ. The V gene lost 0 bases and the J gene lost 6 bases, with 11 bases spanning the gap. Here the CDR3 reads CASSLAGAGHGYTF. In nucleotides, the CDR3 is TGTGCCAGCAGCTTAGCGGGGGCAGGCCATGGCTACACCTTC.

The chain joins TRBV2 to TRBJ2-7; 8 bases agree with TRBD1. The CDR3 has 15 amino acids. Germline values: CDR1 SNHLY, CDR2 FYNNEI. V dropped 6 bases and J dropped 0; count of bases not matched to a gene: 7. The CDR3 sequence: CASSLGQGFSYEQYF. CDR3 DNA sequence: TGTGCCAGCAGCCTCGGACAGGGTTTCTCCTACGAGCAGTACTTC.

The rearrangement uses TRBV20-1 and TRBJ2-7; 11 nucleotides match TRBD2. Germline loops: CDR1 DFQATT, CDR2 SNEGSKA (reference sequence). CDR3 size: 13 residues. After removal of 7 bases from V and 4 bases from J, the junction contained 6 bases not matched to a gene. The CDR3 loop is CSVTGTSGYEQYF. In nucleotides, the CDR3 is TGCAGTGTTACCGGGACTAGCGGATACGAGCAGTACTTC.

The chain uses TRBV20-1 and TRBJ2-1, with D perhaps matching TRBD1 (6 bases). The CDR3 is 14 amino acids. From germline, CDR1 is DFQATT and CDR2 SNEGSKA (reference sequence). Trimming shortened V by 6 bases and J by 6 bases, and 18 bases separated the two germline ends. The CDR3 spells CSAMDRRGLNEQFF. The DNA for the CDR3 is TGCAGTGCAATGGACAGAAGGGGCCTCAATGAGCAGTTCTTC.

The chain carries TRBV20-1 and TRBJ1-2, with D possibly matching TRBD1 (5 bases). CDR1 is DFQATT and CDR2 is SNEGSKA in the germline V gene (reference sequence). The CDR3 spans 14 residues. V was clipped by 0 bases and J by 4 bases, with 12 bases between them. Here the CDR3 reads CSARDKGRGYGYTF. The CDR3 DNA reads TGCAGTGCTAGAGATAAGGGGAGGGGCTATGGCTACACCTTC.

This chain joins TRBV2 and TRBJ2-6; 10 bases map to TRBD2. J gave up 2 bases and V 3 bases, and 10 bases lay outside the gene matches. Germline lookup yields CDR1 SNHLY and CDR2 FYNNEI. This CDR3 region has 19 residues. The chain's CDR3 is CASSDTGSGGATGANVLTF. The CDR3 DNA reads as TGTGCCAGCAGTGATACGGGAAGCGGGGGGGCGACTGGGGCCAACGTCCTGACTTTC.

This rearrangement joins TRBV9 to TRBJ2-7; 12 bases agree with TRBD2. The junction had 6 bases not matched to a gene; V was cut back by 3 bases and J by 2 bases. CDR3 size: 16 residues. The germline CDR1 and CDR2 sequences are SGDLS and YYNGEE. CDR3 DNA: TGTGCCAGCAGCGCCCTAGCGGGAGGGGAGCCCTACGAGCAGTACTTC. Protein: CASSALAGGEPYEQYF.